This T cell receptor (beta chain) comes out of a study of cytomegalovirus exposure and HLA in healthy donors. The overall study: In an early release, HLA-typed donors contributed 80 million to 95 million unique TCR sequences.

The germline gives CDR1 LGHNA, CDR2 YSLEER. Germline trimming cut 1 base from V and 4 bases from J; bases unmatched to any gene: 3. CDR3 length equals 15 residues. General study results and limits: Cytomegalovirus-associated TCR beta chains were listed, numbering some 180. Common viral pathogens were later found to be apparently linked to several of the most significant clusters.

PCR employed 60 Vbeta and 13 Jbeta primers. The table came from immunoSEQ multiplex PCR; TCRdb's copy has only in-frame clones and leaves some out. The data show 70,000 to 85,000 clones, about 60% seen once. About this clone itself: The antigen remains unidentified.

Source material: PBMCs. This clonotype originated in a man under 40 in good health and CMV-seropositive. The chain couples TRBV4-3 to TRBJ2-2; 7 bases fit TRBD2. The CDR3: CASSQVWGGTGELFF. The CDR3 DNA reads as TGCGCCAGCAGCCAAGTTTGGGGGGGCACCGGGGAGCTGTTTTTT.